The 6 T cell receptor beta chains listed next were all sequenced from one sample in a study of blood T cell repertoires in COVID-19. This table comes from immunoSEQ multiplex PCR, and its TCRdb copy is limited to in-frame clones, with some not included. The sample shows 95,000 to 150,000 clones, 65% to 90% of them seen only once. The sample taken for sequencing was peripheral blood. The receptors were gathered from a man older than 75 with active or convalescent COVID-19.

The V call is TRBV19, the J call TRBJ1-1; D possibly corresponds to TRBD1 (5 bases). The CDR3 length is 13 residues. CDR1 is LNHDA and CDR2 is SQIVND in the germline V gene (reference sequence). Trimming stripped 5 bases from V and 1 base from J, with 8 bases between. CDR3 coding DNA: TGTGCCAGTAGTGCGCAGGGGAACACTGAAGCTTTCTTT. Its protein is CASSAQGNTEAFF.

This clone has only one observation. V and J are TRBV6-5 and TRBJ1-2; no reliable D call. CDR1 is MNHEY, CDR2 SVGAGI, per germline. The CDR3 covers 15 residues. Deletions cut 8 bases from V and 0 bases from J, with 16 bases between. The CDR3: CASLRSLPPNYGYTF. CDR3 in DNA: TGTGCCAGCCTGCGGTCCCTCCCCCCTAACTATGGCTACACCTTC.

CDR3 sequence: CASSTGTSGGAADTQYF. For the CDR3, the DNA is TGTGCCAGCAGCACCGGGACTAGCGGGGGGGCCGCAGATACGCAGTATTTT. The rearrangement uses TRBV11-2 and TRBJ2-3, with 16 bases lining up with TRBD2. J gave up 4 bases and V 5 bases, and 6 bases lay outside the gene matches. This CDR3 has 17 amino acids. Germline V gene lookup returns CDR1 SGHAT and CDR2 FQNNGV.

This clone has just a few counts. V gene TRBV19 combines with J gene TRBJ2-2; perhaps TRBD2 as D (6 bases). Germline-derived CDR1 and CDR2 are LNHDA and SQIVND (reference sequence). Trimming removed 1 base from V and 8 bases from J, with 8 bases in between. This CDR3 comprises 13 residues. CDR3 amino acids: CASSIGGLGELFF. In DNA, the CDR3 is TGTGCCAGTAGTATAGGGGGACTTGGGGAGCTGTTTTTT.

The chain employs TRBV29-1 and TRBJ1-2; weak D call: TRBD1 (6 bases). Trimming left V 6 bases short and J 4 bases short, with 12 bases between. This CDR3 has 12 amino acids. Per the germline V gene, CDR1 is SQVTM and CDR2 is ANQGSEA. The CDR3 is CSVDSQLYGYTF. Here the CDR3 DNA reads TGCAGCGTGGACAGTCAACTCTATGGCTACACCTTC.

This clone was seen just once. This sequence joins TRBV9 and TRBJ2-3, with TRBD1 as a possible D gene (6 bases). This CDR3 is 15 amino acids long. Germline CDR1 and CDR2: SGDLS and YYNGEE. The V end lost 2 bases, the J end lost 4 bases, and 14 bases lay between the germline ends. CDR3: CASSVGAGRADTQYF. The CDR3 coding sequence is TGTGCCAGCAGCGTGGGGGCAGGGCGGGCAGATACGCAGTATTTT.